This T cell receptor beta chain was captured in a study of OX40 agonist ivuxolimab in advanced cancers. Germline CDR1 WSHSY, CDR2 SAAADI. The CDR3 consists of 14 residues. Trimming shortened V by 10 bases and J by 4 bases, and 17 bases separated the two germline ends. This table comes from immunoSEQ multiplex PCR, and its TCRdb copy is limited to in-frame clones, with some not included. This table holds under 70,000 clones, 75% to 90% found once. The specimen comprised CD4+ or CD8+ T cells sorted from blood, sampled in a trial of the OX40 agonist ivuxolimab. The chain has TRBV10-2 and TRBJ1-5; maybe TRBD1 (6 bases). This TCR was sampled from an adult with an advanced solid tumor such as melanoma, head and neck, liver or kidney cancer. CDR3 in DNA: TGCGCCAACTTCCGGGGGGCGGTAAATCAGCCCCAGCATTTT. Its protein product is CANFRGAVNQPQHF.